One and the same sample provided the 29 T cell receptor beta chains below, sequenced in a study of blood T cell repertoires in COVID-19. Measured with immunoSEQ multiplex PCR; TCRdb has only the in-frame clones, and not every one. The data contain roughly 250,000 clones, roughly 86% of them seen just once; the ten biggest clones take up approximately 9.4%. Sequencing was carried out using peripheral blood. The receptors originated from a man in his forties who had recovered from COVID-19.

The chain joins TRBV7-6 to TRBJ2-7, with 7 bases that match TRBD2. The CDR3 totals 17 residues. Germline V gene lookup returns CDR1 SGHVS and CDR2 FNYEAQ. The junction had 13 bases not matched to a gene; V was cut back by 5 bases and J by 0 bases. CDR3: CASSQPQAGRLSYEQYF. The CDR3 DNA sequence: TGTGCCAGCAGCCAACCCCAGGCCGGGAGGCTCTCCTACGAGCAGTACTTC.

The chain is built from TRBV10-1 and TRBJ2-1; no clear D. This CDR3 has 17 residues. V was clipped by 9 bases and J by 3 bases, with 24 bases between them. In germline, CDR1 is WNHNN, CDR2 SYGVQD (reference sequence). The CDR3 region has the DNA TGCGCCAGGCCGCTGAGGTGGAGATACCCTCACTACAATGAGCAGTTCTTC. Residues: CARPLRWRYPHYNEQFF.

The chain employs TRBV7-9 and TRBJ2-7, with 12 bases that match TRBD2. Germline-derived CDR1 and CDR2 are SEHNR and FQNEAQ (reference sequence). The J segment lost 0 bases and the V segment lost 5 bases, leaving 5 bases of the junction unmatched. This CDR3 contains 16 residues. The CDR3 spells CASSPLAGGPSYEQYF. CDR3 nucleotides: TGTGCCAGCAGCCCTCTAGCGGGAGGGCCCTCCTACGAGCAGTACTTC.

The CDR3 DNA follows: TGCAGCGTTGTACCCCTCGTGTCAGGGGGCTCGGCAGAGACCCAGTACTTC. Its protein product is CSVVPLVSGGSAETQYF. This sequence joins TRBV29-1 and TRBJ2-5; 8 bases are shared with TRBD1. After removal of 4 bases from V and 4 bases from J, the junction contained 17 bases not matched to a gene. Germline lookup yields CDR1 SQVTM and CDR2 ANQGSEA. CDR3 length: 17 residues.

The chain recombines TRBV3-1 (or the pseudogene TRBV3-2) with TRBJ2-5; 10 positions match TRBD1. The CDR3 length is 16 residues. Germline V CDR1 and CDR2: LGHDT, YNNKEL (reference sequence). V shed 0 bases, J shed 2 bases, and the junction held 3 bases outside the gene matches. CDR3 bases: TGTGCCAGCAGCCAAGAGGGACAGGGGCTTCAAGAGACCCAGTACTTC. Its protein product is CASSQEGQGLQETQYF.

The V call is TRBV30, the J call TRBJ1-3, with D possibly TRBD1 on 6 matching bases. This CDR3 is built from 17 residues. Germline CDR1 reads GTSNPN; CDR2 reads SVGIG (reference sequence). Trimming removed 2 bases at V and 3 bases at J, with 20 bases between. Here the CDR3 reads CAWSMTQTGFIGNTIYF. As DNA, the CDR3 is TGTGCCTGGAGTATGACCCAAACAGGGTTTATTGGAAACACCATATATTTT.

The J gene is TRBJ1-3, the V gene TRBV19, with TRBD1 as a possible D gene (5 bases). V shed 3 bases and J shed 6 bases, with 9 bases lying between them. The CDR3 is 13 residues long. Germline V lookup: CDR1 LNHDA, CDR2 SQIVND (reference sequence). Here the CDR3 DNA reads TGTGCCAGTAGTATCCAGGGTGTAAACACCATATATTTT. This translates into CASSIQGVNTIYF. The full variable domain, rest sourced from reference TRBV19 and TRBJ1-3, is DGGITQSPKYLFRKEGQNVTLSCEQNLNHDAMYWYRQDPGQGLRLIYYSQIVNDFQKGDIAEGYSVSREKKESFPLTVTSAQKNPTAFYLCASSIQGVNTIYFGEGSWLTVV.

The chain employs TRBV12-3 or TRBV12-4 and TRBJ1-1; possibly TRBD1 for D (6 bases). The CDR3 has 13 residues. V lost 6 bases to trimming and J lost 4 bases, with 12 bases between them. The CDR3, as DNA: TGTGCCAGCAGGGAGGGGGGGAGCACTGAAGCTTTCTTT. Translated: CASREGGSTEAFF.

This chain uses TRBV19 with TRBJ1-2, with TRBD1 matching over 9 bases. The CDR3 runs to 15 residues. The J segment lost 8 bases and the V segment lost 6 bases, leaving 13 bases of the junction unmatched. CDR1 and CDR2 from the germline V gene are LNHDA and SQIVND (reference sequence). In DNA form, the CDR3 reads TGTGCCAGTAGCCGACCCCAACAGGGGGCGGGCGGCTACACCTTC. As protein: CASSRPQQGAGGYTF.

The chain has TRBV5-4 and TRBJ2-1; 7 bases fit TRBD1. The CDR3 has 15 amino acids. The germline V gene encodes CDR1 SGHNT and CDR2 YYREEE (reference sequence). Trimming cost V 5 bases and J 7 bases; bases outside gene matches: 12. In DNA form, the CDR3 reads TGTGCCAGCAGTCGAACAGGGGAGTGGATTAATGAGCAGTTCTTC. It translates to CASSRTGEWINEQFF. The whole variable domain, remainder taken from reference TRBV5-4 and TRBJ2-1, is ETGVTQSPTHLIKTRGQQVTLRCSSQSGHNTVSWYQQALGQGPQFIFQYYREEENGRGNFPPRFSGLQFPNYSSELNVNALELDDSALYLCASSRTGEWINEQFFGPGTRLTVL.

This sequence joins TRBV5-4 and TRBJ2-2, with TRBD2 matching over 7 bases. The CDR3 spans 16 residues. V was pared by 4 bases and J by 7 bases, with 13 bases of the junction left unmatched. Germline V CDR1 and CDR2: SGHNT, YYREEE (reference sequence). CDR3 bases: TGTGCCAGCAGCCCGCCGGGGGGACCCCCTGGCGGGGAGCTGTTTTTT. Protein sequence: CASSPPGGPPGGELFF.

This chain joins TRBV7-2 and TRBJ1-5; D not certain. V was shortened by 5 bases and J by 5 bases, with 7 bases between the two germline ends. CDR3 size: 12 residues. CDR1 and CDR2 from the germline V gene are SGHTA and FQGNSA. The CDR3 DNA sequence: TGTGCCAGCAGCCCCGGGTATCAGCCCCAGCATTTT. It specifies CASSPGYQPQHF.

This clone has only a few counts. The chain recombines TRBV7-9 with TRBJ1-4; 10 bases align to TRBD1. J was trimmed by 7 bases and V by 5 bases; bases with no gene match: 7. This CDR3 has 15 residues. Germline CDR1 SEHNR, CDR2 FQNEAQ (reference sequence). This CDR3 is CASSPGQGEGEKLFF. For the CDR3, the DNA is TGTGCCAGCAGCCCCGGACAGGGGGAGGGTGAAAAACTGTTTTTT.

The chain is built from TRBV19 and TRBJ1-2; 9 nucleotides match TRBD1. Unmatched junction bases numbered 6, after V lost 8 bases and J lost 8 bases. This CDR3 is built from 12 residues. The germline V gene encodes CDR1 LNHDA and CDR2 SQIVND (reference sequence). CDR3 in DNA: TGTGCCAGTGTCCCGGACAGGGGAGGCTACACCTTC. This sequence encodes CASVPDRGGYTF. Together with reference TRBV19 and TRBJ1-2, the CDR3 gives the full variable domain: DGGITQSPKYLFRKEGQNVTLSCEQNLNHDAMYWYRQDPGQGLRLIYYSQIVNDFQKGDIAEGYSVSREKKESFPLTVTSAQKNPTAFYLCASVPDRGGYTFGSGTRLTVV.

The V gene is TRBV6-5, the J gene TRBJ2-7; 7 bases are shared with TRBD2. This CDR3 comprises 16 residues. The trim removed 2 bases at V and 3 bases at J, leaving 10 bases unmatched. The V gene's germline CDR1 is MNHEY and CDR2 SVGAGI. The CDR3 sequence is CASSYGNGGILYEQYF. CDR3 DNA sequence: TGTGCCAGCAGTTACGGCAACGGGGGGATCCTCTACGAGCAGTACTTC.

The chain employs TRBV29-1 and TRBJ2-3; 8 bases match TRBD2. CDR1 is SQVTM, CDR2 ANQGSEA, per germline. After removal of 6 bases from V and 2 bases from J, the junction contained 7 bases not matched to a gene. This CDR3 is 14 amino acids long. The CDR3 region is CSVAGEVPTDTQYF. CDR3 nucleotides: TGCAGCGTAGCGGGAGAAGTACCCACAGATACGCAGTATTTT.

The V call is TRBV29-1, the J call TRBJ1-2, with TRBD1 matching 8 bases. The CDR3 covers 14 residues. J gave up 7 bases and V 4 bases, and 11 bases lay outside the gene matches. From germline, CDR1 is SQVTM and CDR2 ANQGSEA. The CDR3 DNA is TGCAGCGTTGTCGCCAGGGGGCGGCTCCCTGGCTACACCTTC. This gives the protein CSVVARGRLPGYTF.

The CDR3, as DNA: TGTGCCAGCAGCTTTAGCCAGGGTTTGGGCAATGAGCAGTTCTTC. This encodes CASSFSQGLGNEQFF. The chain uses TRBV7-9 and TRBJ2-1; D may be TRBD1 (5 bases). The CDR3 runs to 15 residues. CDR1 SEHNR and CDR2 FQNEAQ come from the germline V gene (reference sequence). Between the trimmed V and J ends, which lost 3 bases and 6 bases, there was a span of 15 bases.

V and J are TRBV3-1 (or the pseudogene TRBV3-2) and TRBJ2-1; D is unresolved. Germline-derived CDR1 and CDR2 are LGHDT and YNNKEL (reference sequence). The CDR3 is made up of 13 amino acids. Trimming left V 6 bases short and J 7 bases short, with 13 bases between. Here the CDR3 reads CASSPVSGNEQFF. The CDR3, as DNA: TGTGCCAGCAGTCCGGTCTCCGGGAATGAGCAGTTCTTC.

The genes are TRBV5-3 and TRBJ2-5, with D perhaps matching TRBD1 (5 bases). TRBV5-3 is an ORF for which the function is uncertain. Trimming pared 2 bases from V and 1 base from J, leaving 12 bases between. The CDR3 spans 15 residues. CDR3 region: CARSFRLQVQETQYF. The CDR3 DNA is TGTGCCAGAAGCTTTCGTCTACAGGTCCAAGAGACCCAGTACTTC.

This sequence joins TRBV30 and TRBJ2-1; TRBD2 matches at 9 bases. Germline-derived CDR1 and CDR2 are GTSNPN and SVGIG (reference sequence). CDR3 length equals 14 residues. The V and J ends lost 2 bases and 9 bases, in that order; junction bases with no gene match: 8. The CDR3 DNA sequence: TGTGCCTGGAGTCCAATAGCGGGGGCGAGTGAGCAGTTCTTC. It translates to CAWSPIAGASEQFF. Combining the CDR3 with reference TRBV30 and TRBJ2-1 gives the whole variable domain SQTIHQWPATLVQPVGSPLSLECTVEGTSNPNLYWYRQAAGRGLQLLFYSVGIGQISSEVPQNLSASRPQDRQFILSSKKLLLSDSGFYLCAWSPIAGASEQFFGPGTRLTVL.

The chain uses TRBV6-2 or TRBV6-3 and TRBJ1-2; D unresolved. V shed 0 bases and J shed 6 bases, with 8 bases lying between them. Germline V lookup: CDR1 MNHEY, CDR2 SVGEGT. The CDR3 is made up of 13 amino acids. The CDR3 nucleotides read TGTGCCAGCAGTTACTCGACGGGAGATGGCTACACCTTC. Its translation is CASSYSTGDGYTF.

J is TRBJ2-3 and V is TRBV9; 9 positions match TRBD1. V lost 4 bases and J lost 3; bases outside the gene matches: 9. This CDR3 region has 16 residues. Germline V lookup: CDR1 SGDLS, CDR2 YYNGEE. For the CDR3, the DNA is TGTGCCAGCAGCCCGACTGCGGGACAGGGAACAGATACGCAGTATTTT. As protein: CASSPTAGQGTDTQYF.

The V call is TRBV2, the J call TRBJ1-2; 8 bases agree with TRBD1. Germline-derived CDR1 and CDR2 are SNHLY and FYNNEI. Trimming removed 9 bases from V and 5 bases from J; junction bases left unmatched: 2. This CDR3 spans 11 amino acids. The CDR3 bases are TGTGCCAGAAACAGGGGGTATGGCTACACCTTC. This gives the protein CARNRGYGYTF. Filled out from reference TRBV2 and TRBJ1-2, the complete variable domain reads EPEVTQTPSHQVTQMGQEVILRCVPISNHLYFYWYRQILGQKVEFLVSFYNNEISEKSEIFDDQFSVERPDGSNFTLKIRSTKLEDSAMYFCARNRGYGYTFGSGTRLTVV.

This chain links TRBV27 with TRBJ1-2; TRBD1 agrees at 7 bases. Germline V gives CDR1 MNHEY, CDR2 SMNVEV (reference sequence). This CDR3 is 12 amino acids long. Trimming took 10 bases from V and 2 from J; bases not matched to a gene: 4. The CDR3 loop is CATKDRNYGYTF. The CDR3, as DNA: TGTGCCACCAAGGACAGGAACTATGGCTACACCTTC.

The chain has TRBV18 and TRBJ2-7, with 7 bases fitting TRBD2. J lost 5 bases, V lost 2 bases, and 6 bases had no gene match. Per germline, CDR1 KGHSH and CDR2 LQKENI. This CDR3 region has 14 residues. This CDR3 reads CASSPGGDGHEQYF. The CDR3 DNA reads TGTGCCAGCTCACCAGGGGGGGACGGACACGAGCAGTACTTC.

The J gene is TRBJ2-5, the V gene TRBV7-6, with a weak D call TRBD2 (5 bases). The germline CDR1 and CDR2 sequences are SGHVS and FNYEAQ. This CDR3 is built from 16 residues. Trimming shortened V by 0 bases and J by 1 base, and 12 bases separated the two germline ends. The CDR3 coding sequence is TGTGCCAGCAGCTTAGCGCGCGAGGGCATCCAAGAGACCCAGTACTTC. Residues: CASSLAREGIQETQYF.

The V call is TRBV9, the J call TRBJ1-3, with D uncertain. CDR3 length: 15 amino acids. Germline V gives CDR1 SGDLS, CDR2 YYNGEE. With 3 bases removed from V and 0 bases from J, the gap between germline ends came to 10 bases. In DNA, the CDR3 is TGTGCCAGCAGCGCTGACATCCTCTCTGGAAACACCATATATTTT. Protein: CASSADILSGNTIYF.

This clone came up a few times. The rearrangement uses TRBV12-3 or TRBV12-4 and TRBJ2-2; possibly TRBD2 for D (6 bases). V lost 6 bases and J 13 bases, leaving 18 bases between the germline ends. The CDR3 is made up of 13 amino acids. CDR3 nucleotide sequence: TGTGCCAGCAGCCCCCTTGCGGGATTAGGGCTGTTTTTT. Amino acids: CASSPLAGLGLFF.